One and the same sample provided the 20 T cell receptor beta chains below, sequenced in a study of T cell responses to AZD1222 COVID-19 vaccine. The repertoire was sequenced with immunoSEQ multiplex PCR; TCRdb's copy has only in-frame clones and lacks some. The table lists roughly 130,000 clones, roughly 93% of them singletons. Sequenced material: peripheral blood, taken on day 0 of AZD1222 vaccination. The source of these receptors is an adult in good health.

The chain combines TRBV5-1 with TRBJ2-2; D call uncertain. The CDR3 consists of 14 residues. Germline V gene data show CDR1 as SGHRS and CDR2 as YFSETQ. Trimming took 3 bases from V and 4 from J, leaving 10 bases between them. CDR3 residues: CASSWGQGTGELFF. The CDR3 DNA is TGCGCCAGCAGCTGGGGTCAAGGCACCGGGGAGCTGTTTTTT.

This chain joins TRBV5-1 and TRBJ1-1; D not certain. The CDR3 runs to 14 residues. The V end lost 1 base, the J end lost 2 bases, and 9 bases lay between the germline ends. From germline, CDR1 is SGHRS and CDR2 YFSETQ. The CDR3 protein is CASSLRGINTEAFF. Written as DNA, the CDR3 is TGCGCCAGCAGCTTGCGGGGAATAAACACTGAAGCTTTCTTT. The variable domain in full, with the rest retrieved from reference TRBV5-1 and TRBJ1-1, is KAGVTQTPRYLIKTRGQQVTLSCSPISGHRSVSWYQQTPGQGLQFLFEYFSETQRNKGNFPGRFSGRQFSNSRSEMNVSTLELGDSALYLCASSLRGINTEAFFGQGTRLTVV.

V and J are TRBV19 and TRBJ1-2; D is undetermined. The V end lost 5 bases, the J end lost 4 bases, and 11 bases lay between the germline ends. CDR1 LNHDA and CDR2 SQIVND come from the germline V gene (reference sequence). The CDR3 contains 13 residues. CDR3 nucleotides: TGTGCCAGTAGTGAAAGGAGCCGCTATGGCTACACCTTC. Its protein is CASSERSRYGYTF.

To note about this clone: The limits of the CDR3 on the DNA are not certain, so only TCRdb's listed CDR3 is given. This sequence joins TRBV7-3 and TRBJ2-2; the D call TRBD2 from the table was never checked on the DNA. Germline CDR1 is SGHTA and CDR2 is FQGTGA. The CDR3 has 16 residues if both end residues are counted. CDR3 residues: CASSFGSGLDPGELFF.

The chain is built from TRBV2 and TRBJ1-6, with D unclear. V lost 4 bases and J lost 12, with 19 bases in between. The CDR3 has 15 residues. The germline gives CDR1 SNHLY, CDR2 FYNNEI. The CDR3 is CASSVGFIRLVPLHF. The CDR3 nucleotides read TGTGCCAGCAGTGTCGGATTTATTAGGCTGGTACCCCTCCACTTT.

The chain links TRBV4-3 to TRBJ2-3, with 7 bases lining up with TRBD2. Germline CDR1 and CDR2: LGHNA and YSLEER. The trim removed 1 base at V and 6 bases at J, leaving 7 bases unmatched. The CDR3 covers 15 residues. The CDR3 region has the DNA TGCGCCAGCAGCCAAGTCTGGGGAGGGGCCGATACGCAGTATTTT. Its translation is CASSQVWGGADTQYF.

The chain carries TRBV14 and TRBJ1-5; no clear D. The CDR3 covers 12 residues. V lost 3 bases to trimming and J lost 9 bases, with 9 bases between them. Germline-derived CDR1 and CDR2 are SGHDN and FVKESK. CDR3 bases: TGTGCCAGCAGCCAGGGGATGTCGCCCCAGCATTTT. Translated, it gives CASSQGMSPQHF.

CDR3 protein: CASSLQGMGNQPQHF. The CDR3, as DNA: TGCGCCAGCAGCTTGCAGGGAATGGGAAATCAGCCCCAGCATTTT. The chain is built from TRBV5-1 and TRBJ1-5; the D gene is possibly TRBD1 (5 bases). In germline, CDR1 is SGHRS, CDR2 YFSETQ. V dropped 1 base and J dropped 4 bases, with 12 bases sitting between them. The CDR3 is 15 amino acids.

This clone was picked up one time. V and J are TRBV7-2 and TRBJ1-4; 7 bases map to TRBD1. Germline V lookup: CDR1 SGHTA, CDR2 FQGNSA. V shed 5 bases, J shed 0 bases, and the junction held 6 bases outside the gene matches. The CDR3 spans 16 residues. CDR3 in amino acids: CASSLRQGATNEKLFF. In nucleotides, the CDR3 is TGTGCCAGCAGCCTCAGACAGGGCGCAACTAATGAAAAACTGTTTTTT.

V is TRBV4-1 and J is TRBJ2-1, with 9 positions matching TRBD1. The CDR3 runs to 15 residues. Trimming at V came to 3 bases and at J to 9 bases, leaving 9 bases not matched to a gene. Per the germline V gene, CDR1 is MGHRA and CDR2 is YSYEKL. CDR3 loop: CASSHGGQGRGEQFF. The CDR3 DNA follows: TGCGCCAGCAGCCATGGAGGACAGGGGAGGGGTGAGCAGTTCTTC.

This chain joins TRBV19 and TRBJ2-6; tentatively, D is TRBD1 (5 bases). The V gene's germline CDR1 is LNHDA and CDR2 SQIVND (reference sequence). Between the trimmed V and J ends, which lost 3 bases and 0 bases, there was a span of 9 bases. The CDR3 runs to 16 residues. This CDR3 reads CASSMRQFSGANVLTF. In nucleotides, the CDR3 is TGTGCCAGTAGTATGAGACAGTTCTCTGGGGCCAACGTCCTGACTTTC.

The V and J genes are TRBV6-5 and TRBJ1-2; no firm D call. Trimming left V 0 bases short and J 8 bases short, with 10 bases between. Per germline, CDR1 MNHEY and CDR2 SVGAGI. The CDR3 length is 13 residues. The CDR3 bases are TGTGCCAGCAGTTACTCCGGTATGGGAGGCTACACCTTC. This codes for CASSYSGMGGYTF.

This rearrangement joins TRBV2 to TRBJ2-2; tentatively, D is TRBD2 (5 bases). This CDR3 is 16 amino acids long. The V end was cut by 6 bases, the J end by 0 bases, with 14 bases between. In germline, CDR1 is SNHLY, CDR2 FYNNEI. Here the CDR3 DNA reads TGTGCCAGCAGGGACGGCCGGGATTCGAACACCGGGGAGCTGTTTTTT. This encodes CASRDGRDSNTGELFF.

The rearrangement joins TRBV19 to TRBJ1-1, with D hard to call. The CDR3 runs 15 residues. CDR1 is LNHDA and CDR2 is SQIVND in the germline V gene (reference sequence). V was cut by 6 bases and J by 2 bases, with 16 bases left in between. CDR3 amino acids: CASRSVGSSNTEAFF. The CDR3 DNA sequence: TGTGCCAGTAGATCCGTGGGCAGCTCAAACACTGAAGCTTTCTTT.

This chain uses TRBV19 with TRBJ2-7, with 10 bases that match TRBD2. Germline trimming cut 9 bases from V and 7 bases from J; bases unmatched to any gene: 9. This CDR3 is built from 13 residues. The V gene's germline CDR1 is LNHDA and CDR2 SQIVND (reference sequence). DNA for the CDR3: TGTGCCAGCGAGAGCGGGAGGGCCCGTGAGCAGTACTTC. Amino acid sequence: CASESGRAREQYF.

This chain connects TRBV2 to TRBJ2-5; 8 bases line up with TRBD2. In germline, CDR1 is SNHLY, CDR2 FYNNEI. This CDR3 is built from 14 residues. Trimming removed 6 bases from V and 2 bases from J; junction bases left unmatched: 5. The CDR3 DNA reads as TGTGCCAGCAGACGTACTAGCGGACAAGAGACCCAGTACTTC. This codes for CASRRTSGQETQYF. The full variable domain, with the rest looked up from reference TRBV2 and TRBJ2-5, is EPEVTQTPSHQVTQMGQEVILRCVPISNHLYFYWYRQILGQKVEFLVSFYNNEISEKSEIFDDQFSVERPDGSNFTLKIRSTKLEDSAMYFCASRRTSGQETQYFGPGTRLLVL.

The chain is built from TRBV14 and TRBJ1-6; D is undetermined. The CDR3 sequence is 18 residues long. V lost 1 base, J lost 0 bases, and 13 bases lay in between. The germline CDR1 and CDR2 sequences are SGHDN and FVKESK. DNA for the CDR3: TGTGCCAGCAGCCAAGCTAGAGGGCAGAGCTCCTATAATTCACCCCTCCACTTT. Its protein is CASSQARGQSSYNSPLHF.

The CDR3 here is CASSFGGSTDTQYF. DNA of the CDR3: TGTGCCAGCAGCTTTGGCGGGTCCACAGATACGCAGTATTTT. This chain joins TRBV7-6 and TRBJ2-3, with TRBD2 as a possible D gene (5 bases). Between the trimmed V and J ends, which lost 3 bases and 2 bases, there was a span of 9 bases. In germline, CDR1 is SGHVS, CDR2 FNYEAQ. The CDR3 covers 14 residues.

CDR3 nucleotide sequence: TGTGCCAGTAGTATTTCGACTAGCGGGAGGGATGAGACCCAGTACTTC. This translates into CASSISTSGRDETQYF. The chain carries TRBV19 and TRBJ2-5; 14 bases map to TRBD2. Germline CDR1 is LNHDA and CDR2 is SQIVND (reference sequence). The CDR3 length is 16 residues. The V and J ends lost 3 bases and 5 bases, in that order; junction bases with no gene match: 5.

This sequence joins TRBV2 and TRBJ1-1; D uncertain. Germline V CDR1 and CDR2: SNHLY, FYNNEI. V was clipped by 4 bases and J by 1 base, with 13 bases between them. The length of the CDR3 is 15 residues. In DNA, the CDR3 is TGTGCCAGCAGTGTAATCCCCGACGGGAACACTGAAGCTTTCTTT. It codes for CASSVIPDGNTEAFF.